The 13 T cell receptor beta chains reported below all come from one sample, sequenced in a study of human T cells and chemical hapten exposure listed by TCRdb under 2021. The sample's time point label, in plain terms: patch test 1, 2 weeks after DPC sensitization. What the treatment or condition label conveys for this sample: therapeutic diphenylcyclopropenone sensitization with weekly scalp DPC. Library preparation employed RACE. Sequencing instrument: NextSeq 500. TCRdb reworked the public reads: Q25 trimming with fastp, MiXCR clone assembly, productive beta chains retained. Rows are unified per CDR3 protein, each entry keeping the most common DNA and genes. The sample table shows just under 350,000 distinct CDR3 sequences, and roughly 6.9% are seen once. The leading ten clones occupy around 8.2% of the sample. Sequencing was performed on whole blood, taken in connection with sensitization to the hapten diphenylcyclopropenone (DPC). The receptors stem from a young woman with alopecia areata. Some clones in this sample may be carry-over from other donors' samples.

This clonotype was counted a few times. CDR3 DNA: TGTGCAAGTCGCCTCGTAGTTTGGGACTTCCTAATCACAGATACGCAGTATTTT. Encoded protein: CASRLVVWDFLITDTQYF. The rearrangement joins TRBV12-2 to TRBJ2-3; no check of the table's D call, TRBD2, against the DNA was made. TRBV12-2 is described as a pseudogene. The CDR3 loop spans 18 amino acids.

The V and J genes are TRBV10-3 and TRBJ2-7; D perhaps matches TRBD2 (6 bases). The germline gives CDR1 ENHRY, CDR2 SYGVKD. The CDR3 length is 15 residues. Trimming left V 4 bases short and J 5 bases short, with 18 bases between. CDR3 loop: CAISASYGGNHEQYF. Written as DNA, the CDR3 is TGTGCCATCAGTGCATCTTACGGAGGGAACCACGAGCAGTACTTC.

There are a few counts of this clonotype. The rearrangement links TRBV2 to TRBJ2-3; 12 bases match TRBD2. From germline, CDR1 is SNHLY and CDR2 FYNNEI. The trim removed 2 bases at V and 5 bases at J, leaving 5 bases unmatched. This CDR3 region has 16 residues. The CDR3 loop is CASSEPLAGGQDTQYF. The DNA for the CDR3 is TGTGCCAGCAGTGAACCCCTAGCGGGGGGGCAAGATACGCAGTATTTT.

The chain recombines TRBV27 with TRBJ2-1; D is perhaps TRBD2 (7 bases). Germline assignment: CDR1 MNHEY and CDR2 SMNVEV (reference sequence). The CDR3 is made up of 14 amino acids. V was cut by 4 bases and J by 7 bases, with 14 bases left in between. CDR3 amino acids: CASSYGGPRNEQFF. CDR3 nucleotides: TGTGCCAGCAGTTACGGGGGGCCGCGGAATGAGCAGTTCTTC.

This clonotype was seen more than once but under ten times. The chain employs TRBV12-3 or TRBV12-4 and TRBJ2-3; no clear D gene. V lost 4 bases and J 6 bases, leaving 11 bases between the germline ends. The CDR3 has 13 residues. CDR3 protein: CASSSRSPDTQYF. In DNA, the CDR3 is TGTGCCAGCAGTTCGAGGTCTCCCGATACGCAGTATTTT.

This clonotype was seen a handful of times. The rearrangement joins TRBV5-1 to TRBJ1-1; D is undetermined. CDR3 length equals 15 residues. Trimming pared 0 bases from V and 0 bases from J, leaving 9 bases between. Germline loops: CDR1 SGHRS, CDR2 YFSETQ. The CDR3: CASSLDSRLNTEAFF. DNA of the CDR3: TGCGCCAGCAGCTTGGATAGCAGACTGAACACTGAAGCTTTCTTT. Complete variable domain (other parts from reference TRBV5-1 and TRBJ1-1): KAGVTQTPRYLIKTRGQQVTLSCSPISGHRSVSWYQQTPGQGLQFLFEYFSETQRNKGNFPGRFSGRQFSNSRSEMNVSTLELGDSALYLCASSLDSRLNTEAFFGQGTRLTVV.

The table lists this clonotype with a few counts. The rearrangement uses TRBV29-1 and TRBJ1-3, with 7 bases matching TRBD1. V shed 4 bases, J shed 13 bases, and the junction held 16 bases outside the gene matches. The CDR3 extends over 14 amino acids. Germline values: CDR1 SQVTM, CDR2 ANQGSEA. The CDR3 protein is CSVVSDRELGPIYF. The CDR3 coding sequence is TGCAGCGTTGTCAGCGACAGGGAACTAGGCCCTATATATTTT.

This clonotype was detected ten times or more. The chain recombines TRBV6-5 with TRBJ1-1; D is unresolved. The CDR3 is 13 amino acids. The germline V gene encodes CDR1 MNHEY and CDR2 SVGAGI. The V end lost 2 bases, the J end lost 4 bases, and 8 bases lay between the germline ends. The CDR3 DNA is TGTGCCAGCAGTTACAGACAAGCCACTGAAGCTTTCTTT. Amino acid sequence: CASSYRQATEAFF.

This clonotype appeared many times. DNA for the CDR3: TGTGCCAGCAGTTTACAGCGGGGGTTGCAAGAGACCCAGTACTTC. It codes for CASSLQRGLQETQYF. The chain carries TRBV12-3 or TRBV12-4 and TRBJ2-5; 8 bases are shared with TRBD2. The CDR3 loop spans 15 amino acids. V trimming: 2 bases; J trimming: 2 bases; junction bases outside the gene matches: 4.

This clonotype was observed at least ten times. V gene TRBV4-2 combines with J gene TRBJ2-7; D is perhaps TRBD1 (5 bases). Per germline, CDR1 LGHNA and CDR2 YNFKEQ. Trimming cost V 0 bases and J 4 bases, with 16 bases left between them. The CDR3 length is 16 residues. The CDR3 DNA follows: TGTGCCAGCAGCCAAGATACGAGACAGTCTTCTTACGAGCAGTACTTC. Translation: CASSQDTRQSSYEQYF.

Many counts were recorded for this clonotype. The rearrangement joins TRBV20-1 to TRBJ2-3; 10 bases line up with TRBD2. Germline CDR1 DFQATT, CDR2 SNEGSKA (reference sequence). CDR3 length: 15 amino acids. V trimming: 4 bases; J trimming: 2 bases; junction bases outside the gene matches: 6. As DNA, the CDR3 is TGCAGTGCTAACGGACTAGCGGATAACACAGATACGCAGTATTTT. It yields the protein CSANGLADNTDTQYF.

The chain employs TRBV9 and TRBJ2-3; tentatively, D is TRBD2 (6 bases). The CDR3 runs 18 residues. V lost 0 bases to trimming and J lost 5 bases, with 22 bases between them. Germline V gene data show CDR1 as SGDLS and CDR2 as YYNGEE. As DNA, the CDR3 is TGTGCCAGCAGCGTAGTTGTCCCGGGACCGGTAGCGGAAGATACGCAGTATTTT. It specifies CASSVVVPGPVAEDTQYF.

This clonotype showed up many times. The CDR3 DNA sequence: TGCGCCAGCATACCGTCGGCGGCAAGCACAGATACGCAGTATTTT. Translated, it gives CASIPSAASTDTQYF. The V gene is TRBV5-1, the J gene TRBJ2-3; D is ambiguous. Looked up from germline, CDR1 is SGHRS and CDR2 is YFSETQ. With 6 bases removed from V and 0 bases from J, the gap between germline ends came to 14 bases. The CDR3 sequence is 15 residues long.